What follows are 11 T cell receptor beta chains derived from one specimen sequenced in a study of blood T cell repertoires in COVID-19. TCRdb's table, derived via immunoSEQ multiplex PCR, lists solely in-frame clones and lacks some. This sample has around 320,000 clones, with approximately 91% found just once. The sequencing sample was made of PBMCs or T cells enriched from blood (not recorded which). These receptors came from a woman aged 30 to 39 who had been exposed to COVID-19.

J is TRBJ1-3 and V is TRBV6-5; D remains ambiguous. The germline V gene encodes CDR1 MNHEY and CDR2 SVGAGI. V shed 6 bases and J shed 4 bases, with 13 bases lying between them. This CDR3 is built from 14 residues. The CDR3 coding sequence is TGTGCCAGCAGACGGGGTGGGGTAGGAAACACCATATATTTT. This encodes CASRRGGVGNTIYF.

V usage is TRBV28 and J usage is TRBJ2-1, with 7 positions matching TRBD2. The V gene end was trimmed by 7 bases and the J gene end by 4 bases; junction bases not matched to a gene: 10. CDR1 and CDR2 from the germline V gene are MDHEN and SYDVKM. The CDR3 sequence is 15 residues long. The CDR3 loop is CASNSMGGGYNEQFF. CDR3 DNA: TGTGCCAGCAACAGTATGGGGGGGGGTTACAATGAGCAGTTCTTC. Combining the CDR3 with reference TRBV28 and TRBJ2-1 gives the whole variable domain DVKVTQSSRYLVKRTGEKVFLECVQDMDHENMFWYRQDPGLGLRLIYFSYDVKMKEKGDIPEGYSVSREKKERFSLILESASTNQTSMYLCASNSMGGGYNEQFFGPGTRLTVL.

This rearrangement joins TRBV11-2 to TRBJ1-1; D remains ambiguous. In germline, CDR1 is SGHAT, CDR2 FQNNGV. The CDR3 length is 14 residues. The V end was cut by 1 base, the J end by 2 bases, with 8 bases between. CDR3 coding DNA: TGTGCCAGCAGCTTAGCGGGTGGCAACACTGAAGCTTTCTTT. Residues: CASSLAGGNTEAFF.

This chain connects TRBV27 to TRBJ2-3; maybe TRBD2 (6 bases). Trimming removed 5 bases at V and 0 bases at J, with 9 bases between. The CDR3 is made up of 14 amino acids. The germline CDR1 and CDR2 sequences are MNHEY and SMNVEV (reference sequence). The CDR3 loop reads CASSLAPSTDTQYF. For the CDR3, the DNA is TGTGCCAGCAGTCTAGCGCCTAGCACAGATACGCAGTATTTT.

The V and J genes are TRBV6-1 and TRBJ2-3; D perhaps matches TRBD2 (6 bases). The CDR3 consists of 15 residues. V lost 2 bases, J lost 0 bases, and 9 bases lay in between. Looked up from germline, CDR1 is MNHNS and CDR2 is SASEGT. CDR3 loop: CASSESRGSTDTQYF. CDR3 DNA sequence: TGTGCCAGCAGTGAATCGCGGGGTAGCACAGATACGCAGTATTTT.

The genes are TRBV13 and TRBJ1-2; D gene unclear. The CDR3 covers 13 residues. Trimming removed 1 base from V and 8 bases from J, with 11 bases in between. The V gene's germline CDR1 is PRHDT and CDR2 FYEKMQ (reference sequence). CDR3 sequence (DNA): TGTGCCAGCAGCTTAGAGGGAGGTCCCGGCTACACCTTC. The encoded protein is CASSLEGGPGYTF. The entire variable domain, with the rest obtained from reference TRBV13 and TRBJ1-2, is as follows: AAGVIQSPRHLIKEKRETATLKCYPIPRHDTVYWYQQGPGQDPQFLISFYEKMQSDKGSIPDRFSAQQFSDYHSELNMSSLELGDSALYFCASSLEGGPGYTFGSGTRLTVV.

This clone has a handful of counts. The chain uses TRBV4-3 and TRBJ1-1; TRBD1 matches at 9 bases. Germline CDR1 reads LGHNA; CDR2 reads YSLEER. CDR3 length equals 17 residues. The junction had 8 bases not matched to a gene; V was cut back by 3 bases and J by 0 bases. CDR3 sequence (DNA): TGCGCCAGCAGCCATTCTGACAGGGGGAATTTGAACACTGAAGCTTTCTTT. Amino acids: CASSHSDRGNLNTEAFF.

The V and J genes are TRBV19 and TRBJ2-3, with 12 nucleotides matching TRBD2. The junction had 10 bases not matched to a gene; V was cut back by 5 bases and J by 1 base. The CDR3 runs to 18 residues. Germline CDR1 is LNHDA and CDR2 is SQIVND (reference sequence). This chain's CDR3 is CASSSLGLAGTGTDTQYF. In DNA form, the CDR3 reads TGTGCCAGTAGTTCCCTAGGACTAGCGGGAACCGGCACAGATACGCAGTATTTT. The variable domain in full, completed from reference TRBV19 and TRBJ2-3, reads DGGITQSPKYLFRKEGQNVTLSCEQNLNHDAMYWYRQDPGQGLRLIYYSQIVNDFQKGDIAEGYSVSREKKESFPLTVTSAQKNPTAFYLCASSSLGLAGTGTDTQYFGPGTRLTVL.

This clone came up once. The genes are TRBV4-1 and TRBJ2-7, with 8 positions matching TRBD2. Germline assignment: CDR1 MGHRA and CDR2 YSYEKL. CDR3 length: 16 residues. The ends lost 0 bases at V and 4 bases at J; junction bases unmatched: 8. In DNA, the CDR3 is TGCGCCAGCAGCCAAGATTTGGCGGGGGGACATTACGAGCAGTACTTC. Translated: CASSQDLAGGHYEQYF.

The chain couples TRBV7-2 to TRBJ2-1, with D possibly being TRBD1 (5 bases). V lost 2 bases, J lost 6 bases, and 8 bases lay in between. This CDR3 is built from 13 residues. CDR1 is SGHTA, CDR2 FQGNSA, per germline. The CDR3 DNA reads TGTGCCAGCAGCTTATTTAGGGGCAATGAGCAGTTCTTC. Translation: CASSLFRGNEQFF.

The chain uses TRBV3-1 (or the pseudogene TRBV3-2) and TRBJ1-2; 8 positions agree with TRBD1. From germline, CDR1 is LGHDT and CDR2 YNNKEL (reference sequence). CDR3 length: 15 amino acids. The J segment lost 7 bases and the V segment lost 4 bases, leaving 11 bases of the junction unmatched. CDR3 DNA: TGTGCCAGCAGCCGAAATTCAGGACAGGGTATTGGCTACACCTTC. It yields the protein CASSRNSGQGIGYTF.